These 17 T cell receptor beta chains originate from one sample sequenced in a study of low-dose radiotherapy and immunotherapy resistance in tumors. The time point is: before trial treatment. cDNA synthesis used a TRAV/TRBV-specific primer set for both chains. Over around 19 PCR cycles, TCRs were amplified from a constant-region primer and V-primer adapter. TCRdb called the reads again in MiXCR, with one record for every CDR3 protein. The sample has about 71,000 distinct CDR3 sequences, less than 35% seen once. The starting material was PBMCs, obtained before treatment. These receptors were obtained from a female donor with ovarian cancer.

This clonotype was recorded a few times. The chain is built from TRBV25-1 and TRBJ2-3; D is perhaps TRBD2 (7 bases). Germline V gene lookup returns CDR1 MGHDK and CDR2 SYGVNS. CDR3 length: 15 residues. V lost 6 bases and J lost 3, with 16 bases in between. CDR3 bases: TGTGCCAGCAGCGCACGGGGGGCCTTAACAGATACGCAGTATTTT. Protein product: CASSARGALTDTQYF.

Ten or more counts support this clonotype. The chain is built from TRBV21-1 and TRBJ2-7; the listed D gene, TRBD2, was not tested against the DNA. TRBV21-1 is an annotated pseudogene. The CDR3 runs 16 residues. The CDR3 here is CASITHSRQKFYEQYF. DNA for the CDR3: TGTGCCAGCATTACTCACTCCCGACAGAAGTTCTACGAGCAGTACTTC.

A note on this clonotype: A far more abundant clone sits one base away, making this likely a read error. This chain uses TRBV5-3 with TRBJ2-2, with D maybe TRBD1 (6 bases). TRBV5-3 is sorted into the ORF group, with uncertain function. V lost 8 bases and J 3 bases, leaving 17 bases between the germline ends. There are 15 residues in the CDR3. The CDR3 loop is CASRKLGGDTGELFF. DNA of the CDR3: TGTGCCAGCAGGAAACTAGGGGGAGACACCGGGGAGCTGTTTTTT.

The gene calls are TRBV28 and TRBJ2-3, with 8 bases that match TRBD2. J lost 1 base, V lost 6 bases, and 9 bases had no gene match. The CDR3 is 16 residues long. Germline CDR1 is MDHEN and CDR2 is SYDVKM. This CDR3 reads CASSRGETSGTDTQYF. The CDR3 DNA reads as TGTGCCAGCAGCAGGGGTGAGACTAGCGGCACAGATACGCAGTATTTT.

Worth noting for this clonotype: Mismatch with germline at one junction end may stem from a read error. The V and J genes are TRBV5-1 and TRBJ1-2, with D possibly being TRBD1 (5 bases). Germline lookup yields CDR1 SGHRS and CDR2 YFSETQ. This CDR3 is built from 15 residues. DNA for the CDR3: TGCGCCAGCAGCTTGGCCGGCAAGGGGTCTCATGGCTACATCTTC. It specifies CASSLAGKGSHGYIF.

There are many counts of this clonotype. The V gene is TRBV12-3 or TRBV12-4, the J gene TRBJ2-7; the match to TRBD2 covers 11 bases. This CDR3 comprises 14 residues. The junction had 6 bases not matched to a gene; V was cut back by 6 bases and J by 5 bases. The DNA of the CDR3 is TGTGCCAGCAGGGTTAGCGGGAGGGCCGACGAGCAGTACTTC. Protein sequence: CASRVSGRADEQYF.

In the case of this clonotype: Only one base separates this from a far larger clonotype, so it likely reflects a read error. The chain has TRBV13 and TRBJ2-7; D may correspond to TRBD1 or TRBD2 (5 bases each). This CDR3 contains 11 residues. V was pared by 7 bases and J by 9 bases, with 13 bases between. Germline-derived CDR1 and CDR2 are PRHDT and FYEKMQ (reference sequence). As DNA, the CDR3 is TGTGCCAGCACCCTGGGGGAAAGGCAGTACTTC. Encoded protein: CASTLGERQYF.

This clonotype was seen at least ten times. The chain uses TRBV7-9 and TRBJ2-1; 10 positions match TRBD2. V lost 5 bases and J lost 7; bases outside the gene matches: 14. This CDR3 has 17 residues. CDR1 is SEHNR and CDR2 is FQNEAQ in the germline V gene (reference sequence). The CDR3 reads CASSPQSGRASGNEQFF. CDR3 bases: TGTGCCAGCAGCCCACAGAGCGGGAGGGCCTCGGGAAATGAGCAGTTCTTC.

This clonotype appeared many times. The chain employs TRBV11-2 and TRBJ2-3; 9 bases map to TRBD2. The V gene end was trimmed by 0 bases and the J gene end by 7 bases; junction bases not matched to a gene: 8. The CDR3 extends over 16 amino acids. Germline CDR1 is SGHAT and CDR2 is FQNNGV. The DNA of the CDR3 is TGTGCCAGCAGCTTAGAATTGGCGGGGGGGCTAAATACGCAGTATTTT. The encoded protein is CASSLELAGGLNTQYF.

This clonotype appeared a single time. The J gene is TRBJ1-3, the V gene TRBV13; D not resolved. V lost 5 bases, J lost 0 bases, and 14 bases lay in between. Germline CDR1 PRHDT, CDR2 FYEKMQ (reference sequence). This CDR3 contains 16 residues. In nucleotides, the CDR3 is TGTGCCAGCAGCGCAAATTCCCCGGACTCTGGAAACACCATATATTTT. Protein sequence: CASSANSPDSGNTIYF.

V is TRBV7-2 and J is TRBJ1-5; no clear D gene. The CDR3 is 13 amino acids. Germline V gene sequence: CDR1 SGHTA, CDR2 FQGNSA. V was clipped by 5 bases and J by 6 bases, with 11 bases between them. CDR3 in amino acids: CASSGTRRQPQHF. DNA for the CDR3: TGTGCCAGCAGCGGTACAAGGCGTCAGCCCCAGCATTTT.

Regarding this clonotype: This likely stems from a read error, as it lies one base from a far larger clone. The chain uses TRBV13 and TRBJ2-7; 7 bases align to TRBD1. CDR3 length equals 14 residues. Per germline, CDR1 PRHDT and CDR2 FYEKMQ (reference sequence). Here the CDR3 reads CASSDLVQGTERYF. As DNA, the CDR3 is TGTGCCAGCAGTGATCTGGTACAGGGGACCGAGCGGTACTTC.

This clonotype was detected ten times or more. The CDR3 nucleotides are TGTGCCAGCAGTAAAGGGGGCTCTGGGGCCAACGTCCTGACTTTC. This codes for CASSKGGSGANVLTF. The chain recombines TRBV6-2 or TRBV6-3 with TRBJ2-6; perhaps TRBD1 as D (6 bases). CDR3 length: 15 amino acids. Germline lookup yields CDR1 MNHEY and CDR2 SVGEGT. The germline V and J ends were trimmed by 5 bases and 0 bases, with 8 bases remaining between them.

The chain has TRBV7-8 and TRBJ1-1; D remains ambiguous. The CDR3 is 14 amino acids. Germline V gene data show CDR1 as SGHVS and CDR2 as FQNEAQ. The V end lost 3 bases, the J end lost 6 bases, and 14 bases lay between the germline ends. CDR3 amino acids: CASSFIGSLPEAFF. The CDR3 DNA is TGTGCCAGCAGCTTTATCGGCAGTCTACCTGAAGCTTTCTTT.

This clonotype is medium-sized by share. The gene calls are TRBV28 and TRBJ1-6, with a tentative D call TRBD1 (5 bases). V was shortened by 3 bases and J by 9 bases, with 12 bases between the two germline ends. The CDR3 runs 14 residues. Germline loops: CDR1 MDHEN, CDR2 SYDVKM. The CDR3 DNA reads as TGTGCCAGCAGTTTGGCGGGGCTTGGTTCACCCCTCCACTTT. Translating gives CASSLAGLGSPLHF. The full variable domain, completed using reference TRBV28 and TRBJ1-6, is DVKVTQSSRYLVKRTGEKVFLECVQDMDHENMFWYRQDPGLGLRLIYFSYDVKMKEKGDIPEGYSVSREKKERFSLILESASTNQTSMYLCASSLAGLGSPLHFGNGTRLTVT.

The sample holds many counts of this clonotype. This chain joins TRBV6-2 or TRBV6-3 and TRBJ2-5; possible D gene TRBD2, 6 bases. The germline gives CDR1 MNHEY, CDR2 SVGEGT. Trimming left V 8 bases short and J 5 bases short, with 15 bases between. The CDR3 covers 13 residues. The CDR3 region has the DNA TGTGCCAGCTCCCTGCGGCTAGCGGAGACCCAGTACTTC. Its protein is CASSLRLAETQYF.

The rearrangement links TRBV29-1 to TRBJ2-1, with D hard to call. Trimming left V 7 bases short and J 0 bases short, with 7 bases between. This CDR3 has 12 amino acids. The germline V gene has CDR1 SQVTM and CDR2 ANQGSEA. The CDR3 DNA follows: TGCAGCGGTTCTATCTCCTACAATGAGCAGTTCTTC. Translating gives CSGSISYNEQFF.